Following are 29 T cell receptor beta chains from one sample sequenced in a study of beta chain features in type 1 diabetes. Findings of the study overall: Type 1 diabetes patients had moderately but significantly shorter TCRB CDR3s in all four CD4+ subsets.

No antigen has been identified for these receptors. Reverse transcription of all isolated RNA meant that expressed TCRB transcripts were sequenced. Only in-frame clones appear in the TCRdb table, and some are missing; sequencing was by immunoSEQ multiplex PCR. The sample contains a few hundred thousand clones, more than 13% of which appear only once. The sequenced sample was naive CD4+ T cells from blood. These receptors all come from a man aged 30-40 years with type 1 diabetes.

The V call is TRBV7-2, the J call TRBJ2-3; 11 nucleotides match TRBD2. The CDR3 loop spans 17 amino acids. Germline CDR1 and CDR2: SGHTA and FQGNSA. Trimming cost V 4 bases and J 4 bases; bases outside gene matches: 10. CDR3 sequence (DNA): TGTGCCAGCAGCTCCCGTAGCGGGAGGGCGAGGGCAGATACGCAGTATTTT. This encodes CASSSRSGRARADTQYF. Filled out from reference TRBV7-2 and TRBJ2-3, the complete variable domain reads GAGVSQSPSNKVTEKGKDVELRCDPISGHTALYWYRQSLGQGLEFLIYFQGNSAPDKSGLPSDRFSAERTGGSVSTLTIQRTQQEDSAVYLCASSSRSGRARADTQYFGPGTRLTVL.

This chain links TRBV19 with TRBJ2-5; 10 bases map to TRBD1. This CDR3 has 13 amino acids. Trimming removed 8 bases from V and 5 bases from J; junction bases left unmatched: 5. Germline CDR1 is LNHDA and CDR2 is SQIVND (reference sequence). The CDR3 sequence is CASDRGPGETQYF. In DNA form, the CDR3 reads TGTGCCAGTGACAGGGGGCCAGGGGAGACCCAGTACTTC.

The rearrangement joins TRBV5-4 to TRBJ2-1; TRBD1 might be the D (5 bases). Germline lookup yields CDR1 SGHNT and CDR2 YYREEE (reference sequence). The CDR3 has 12 amino acids. V lost 5 bases and J 13 bases, leaving 16 bases between the germline ends. As DNA, the CDR3 is TGTGCCAGCAGTTCGGACACTGCGGTCCAGTTCTTC. It translates to CASSSDTAVQFF.

This clone was found once. The CDR3 here is CASSVVPTDTEAFF. CDR3 bases: TGTGCCAGCAGCGTAGTTCCCACGGACACTGAAGCTTTCTTT. The chain recombines TRBV9 with TRBJ1-1, with unresolved D. Germline V CDR1 and CDR2: SGDLS, YYNGEE. The CDR3 extends over 14 amino acids. V gave up 0 bases and J gave up 3 bases, with 9 bases separating them.

The rearrangement uses TRBV11-2 and TRBJ1-2, with TRBD1 matching 9 bases. V lost 6 bases and J lost 8; bases outside the gene matches: 7. CDR3 length: 13 residues. CDR1 and CDR2 (germline): SGHAT, FQNNGV. CDR3 loop: CASRGGTGFGYTF. CDR3 nucleotide sequence: TGTGCCAGCAGGGGGGGGACAGGGTTCGGCTACACCTTC.

The chain has TRBV18 and TRBJ2-3; no firm D call. Trimming removed 8 bases from V and 3 bases from J, with 6 bases in between. CDR3 size: 11 residues. The V gene's germline CDR1 is KGHSH and CDR2 LQKENI. The CDR3 is CASQTTDTQYF. In DNA form, the CDR3 reads TGTGCCAGCCAGACTACAGATACGCAGTATTTT.

This clone was detected a few times. The CDR3 sequence is CASSSSSGRASSEQYF. The DNA for the CDR3 is TGCGCCAGCAGCTCTTCCAGCGGGAGGGCCTCATCCGAGCAGTACTTC. This sequence joins TRBV5-1 and TRBJ2-7; the match to TRBD2 covers 10 bases. This CDR3 has 16 amino acids. Germline-derived CDR1 and CDR2 are SGHRS and YFSETQ. J lost 6 bases, V lost 3 bases, and 12 bases had no gene match.

The table lists this clone with a few counts. This chain links TRBV2 with TRBJ2-5, with TRBD1 as a possible D gene (6 bases). Germline V gene lookup returns CDR1 SNHLY and CDR2 FYNNEI. The CDR3 contains 15 residues. Trimming shortened V by 7 bases and J by 2 bases, and 17 bases separated the two germline ends. This CDR3 reads CASTSQGTPQETQYF. CDR3 bases: TGTGCCAGCACCTCACAGGGAACTCCTCAAGAGACCCAGTACTTC.

This clone was seen a few times. The chain employs TRBV6-6 and TRBJ1-3; D is undetermined. Between the trimmed V and J ends, which lost 5 bases and 1 base, there was a span of 3 bases. The germline V gene has CDR1 MNHNY and CDR2 SVGAGI (reference sequence). This CDR3 has 12 amino acids. Written as DNA, the CDR3 is TGTGCCAGCAGTCCTTCTGGAAACACCATATATTTT. Residues: CASSPSGNTIYF.

CDR3 protein: CAWSVRGRGSYEQYF. CDR3 DNA sequence: TGTGCCTGGAGTGTACGCGGCAGGGGCTCCTACGAGCAGTACTTC. The chain combines TRBV30 with TRBJ2-7; tentative D call: TRBD1 (6 bases). The length of the CDR3 is 15 residues. Germline assignment: CDR1 GTSNPN and CDR2 SVGIG (reference sequence). V lost 0 bases to trimming and J lost 0 bases, with 12 bases between them.

The chain has TRBV6-6 and TRBJ2-4, with 8 bases identical to TRBD1. This CDR3 is 14 amino acids long. The germline V gene has CDR1 MNHNY and CDR2 SVGAGI (reference sequence). V lost 8 bases, J lost 9 bases, and 12 bases stayed unmatched. CDR3 sequence reads: CASAIGTGGVIQYF. CDR3 sequence (DNA): TGTGCCAGCGCGATAGGGACAGGAGGGGTCATTCAGTACTTC.

This clone was seen a few times. The DNA for the CDR3 is TGTGCCAGCAGCCTTCCCACAGATACGCAGTATTTT. Protein: CASSLPTDTQYF. The chain has TRBV7-9 and TRBJ2-3; D remains ambiguous. In germline, CDR1 is SEHNR, CDR2 FQNEAQ (reference sequence). The V end was cut by 5 bases, the J end by 2 bases, with 5 bases between. The CDR3 runs 12 residues.

This clone has more than one count but fewer than ten. The chain links TRBV4-3 to TRBJ2-3; TRBD1 agrees at 7 bases. The V segment lost 2 bases and the J segment 2 bases; nucleotides outside the gene matches: 4. Germline V lookup: CDR1 LGHNA, CDR2 YSLEER. This CDR3 is 15 amino acids long. In DNA, the CDR3 is TGCGCCAGCAGCCAAACAGACAGGGACACAGATACGCAGTATTTT. This encodes CASSQTDRDTDTQYF.

A word on this clone: The same CDR3 is also encoded by other DNA sequences in this sample. The rearrangement uses TRBV28 and TRBJ1-1; D remains unclear. Trimming took off 3 bases at V and 5 bases at J, with 7 bases between the two ends. Germline V gene sequence: CDR1 MDHEN, CDR2 SYDVKM. The CDR3 covers 12 residues. DNA for the CDR3: TGTGCCAGCAGTTTGCGAGGAACTGAAGCTTTCTTT. Translation: CASSLRGTEAFF.

CDR3 in amino acids: CASSLLRNTQYF. CDR3 sequence (DNA): TGTGCCAGCAGTCTACTGAGGAATACGCAGTATTTT. The chain carries TRBV28 and TRBJ2-3; D uncertain. Germline lookup yields CDR1 MDHEN and CDR2 SYDVKM. This CDR3 comprises 12 residues. V lost 5 bases and J 7 bases, leaving 10 bases between the germline ends.

This clone was observed a few times. The J gene is TRBJ2-3, the V gene TRBV9, with 9 bases fitting TRBD2. CDR1 SGDLS and CDR2 YYNGEE come from the germline V gene. J was trimmed by 3 bases and V by 0 bases; bases with no gene match: 14. The CDR3 covers 19 residues. The CDR3 loop is CASSVDVGESGRITDTQYF. DNA for the CDR3: TGTGCCAGCAGCGTAGATGTGGGCGAGAGCGGGAGGATTACAGATACGCAGTATTTT.

This clone appeared a single time. The chain joins TRBV11-1 to TRBJ2-7; TRBD1 matches 9 bases. Per the germline V gene, CDR1 is SGHAT and CDR2 is FQDESV (reference sequence). The junction had 7 bases not matched to a gene; V was cut back by 5 bases and J by 2 bases. The CDR3 loop spans 15 amino acids. The CDR3 bases are TGTGCCAGCAGCCTCCCGGGACAGGGCGCCTACGAGCAGTACTTC. This translates into CASSLPGQGAYEQYF.

This chain links TRBV5-4 with TRBJ2-3; no reliable D call. The V end lost 0 bases, the J end lost 4 bases, and 12 bases lay between the germline ends. Per germline, CDR1 SGHNT and CDR2 YYREEE (reference sequence). There are 15 residues in the CDR3. CDR3 coding DNA: TGTGCCAGCAGCTTGGCCCAGATGACATCAGATACGCAGTATTTT. Translating gives CASSLAQMTSDTQYF. Full variable domain (missing parts from reference TRBV5-4 and TRBJ2-3): ETGVTQSPTHLIKTRGQQVTLRCSSQSGHNTVSWYQQALGQGPQFIFQYYREEENGRGNFPPRFSGLQFPNYSSELNVNALELDDSALYLCASSLAQMTSDTQYFGPGTRLTVL.

The chain employs TRBV2 and TRBJ2-1; TRBD2 aligns across 9 bases. In germline, CDR1 is SNHLY, CDR2 FYNNEI. V shed 2 bases, J shed 1 base, and the junction held 0 bases outside the gene matches. CDR3 length equals 15 residues. The CDR3 bases are TGTGCCAGCAGTGAACTAGCGGGATCCTACAATGAGCAGTTCTTC. Amino acids: CASSELAGSYNEQFF. Variable domain in full (rest from reference TRBV2 and TRBJ2-1): EPEVTQTPSHQVTQMGQEVILRCVPISNHLYFYWYRQILGQKVEFLVSFYNNEISEKSEIFDDQFSVERPDGSNFTLKIRSTKLEDSAMYFCASSELAGSYNEQFFGPGTRLTVL.

This clone was seen a handful of times. The CDR3: CASRLAASYPETQYF. CDR3 DNA: TGTGCCAGCCGCCTGGCAGCGAGCTACCCAGAGACCCAGTACTTC. The chain carries TRBV27 and TRBJ2-5, with no clear D. CDR1 is MNHEY, CDR2 SMNVEV, per germline (reference sequence). Trimming pared 8 bases from V and 4 bases from J, leaving 20 bases between. This CDR3 comprises 15 residues.

The gene calls are TRBV9 and TRBJ1-2; tentative D call: TRBD1 (6 bases). Trimming removed 3 bases from V and 7 bases from J, with 16 bases in between. The CDR3 has 14 amino acids. Germline lookup yields CDR1 SGDLS and CDR2 YYNGEE. CDR3 in DNA: TGTGCCAGCAGCGATCACGGACAGATTAGTGGCTACACCTTC. Its protein is CASSDHGQISGYTF. Based on the CDR3 plus reference TRBV9 and TRBJ1-2, the full variable domain is DSGVTQTPKHLITATGQRVTLRCSPRSGDLSVYWYQQSLDQGLQFLIQYYNGEERAKGNILERFSAQQFPDLHSELNLSSLELGDSALYFCASSDHGQISGYTFGSGTRLTVV.

This clone was observed a handful of times. The V gene is TRBV21-1, the J gene TRBJ1-5; the table assigns TRBD1, which was not confirmed against the DNA. TRBV21-1 is designated a pseudogene. CDR3 size: 10 residues. This CDR3 reads CASNTQPQHF. As DNA, the CDR3 is TGTGCCAGCAACACCCAGCCCCAGCATTTT.

The J gene is TRBJ2-5, the V gene TRBV2, with TRBD2 identical over 7 bases. The germline CDR1 and CDR2 sequences are SNHLY and FYNNEI. V shed 6 bases and J 5 bases; nucleotides not matched to a gene: 9. CDR3 length: 14 amino acids. CDR3 in DNA: TGTGCCAGCAGACCTACTAGCGTCCGGGAGACCCAGTACTTC. This encodes CASRPTSVRETQYF.

The chain employs TRBV5-6 and TRBJ1-1; the D gene is possibly TRBD1 (6 bases). This CDR3 region has 15 residues. Germline CDR1 is SGHDT and CDR2 is YYEEEE. Trimming cost V 3 bases and J 1 base, with 13 bases left between them. CDR3 loop: CASSSVIQGNTEAFF. The DNA for the CDR3 is TGTGCCAGCAGCTCCGTTATACAGGGGAACACTGAAGCTTTCTTT.

This clone was counted ten times or more. The chain joins TRBV29-1 to TRBJ2-5, with 9 bases aligning to TRBD2. This CDR3 has 14 amino acids. Germline assignment: CDR1 SQVTM and CDR2 ANQGSEA. The ends lost 3 bases at V and 1 base at J; junction bases unmatched: 3. CDR3 loop: CSVDGLASQETQYF. The CDR3, as DNA: TGCAGCGTTGATGGACTAGCGAGCCAAGAGACCCAGTACTTC.

The chain couples TRBV5-1 to TRBJ1-1; D is perhaps TRBD1 (5 bases). The V end lost 2 bases, the J end lost 3 bases, and 8 bases lay between the germline ends. Germline CDR1 and CDR2: SGHRS and YFSETQ. There are 13 residues in the CDR3. The CDR3 region has the DNA TGCGCCAGCAGCTTTGGGGGGGACACTGAAGCTTTCTTT. Its translation: CASSFGGDTEAFF.

This clone occurred once. Other nucleotide sequences from this sample produce the same CDR3. V usage is TRBV7-8 and J usage is TRBJ2-7, with unresolved D. Trimming cost V 1 base and J 0 bases, with 4 bases left between them. The germline V gene encodes CDR1 SGHVS and CDR2 FQNEAQ. This CDR3 is 13 amino acids long. The CDR3 DNA is TGTGCCAGCAGCTTAGGTCTCTCCTACGAGCAGTACTTC. It encodes CASSLGLSYEQYF.

The rearrangement links TRBV28 to TRBJ1-2; D is unresolved. Trimming stripped 5 bases from V and 4 bases from J, with 8 bases between. This CDR3 comprises 12 residues. Germline V lookup: CDR1 MDHEN, CDR2 SYDVKM. The CDR3 region is CASSPVGYGYTF. In DNA form, the CDR3 reads TGTGCCAGCAGTCCGGTTGGCTATGGCTACACCTTC.

The rearrangement uses TRBV2 and TRBJ1-2; the match to TRBD1 covers 8 bases. V gave up 2 bases and J gave up 4 bases; unmatched junction bases: 6. The CDR3 is 15 residues long. Germline values: CDR1 SNHLY, CDR2 FYNNEI. This CDR3 reads CASSESRGTGYGYTF. DNA for the CDR3: TGTGCCAGCAGTGAATCCCGCGGGACAGGCTATGGCTACACCTTC.